This TCR beta chain stems from a study of blood T cell repertoires in COVID-19. Study details: The United States, Italy and Spain provided the acute and convalescent COVID-19 samples.

Trimming took 5 bases from V and 5 from J; bases not matched to a gene: 8. Germline V gene data show CDR1 as MDHEN and CDR2 as SYDVKM. The CDR3 has 15 residues. Authors' processing steps: Amplification of reference gene primers provided the estimated nucleated cell counts. Only in-frame clones appear in the TCRdb table, and some are missing; sequencing was by immunoSEQ multiplex PCR. That table supplies the V and J calls and clone size; D and trimming were determined from the DNA. The table lists tens of thousands of clones, roughly 90% of them singletons. The sample was peripheral blood. J is TRBJ1-1 and V is TRBV28; 10 nucleotides line up with TRBD1. This receptor was identified in a man in his 70s with acute or convalescent COVID-19. As DNA, the CDR3 is TGTGCCAGCAGTCAAATAGGACAGGGGGTTACTGAAGCTTTCTTT. Protein product: CASSQIGQGVTEAFF.